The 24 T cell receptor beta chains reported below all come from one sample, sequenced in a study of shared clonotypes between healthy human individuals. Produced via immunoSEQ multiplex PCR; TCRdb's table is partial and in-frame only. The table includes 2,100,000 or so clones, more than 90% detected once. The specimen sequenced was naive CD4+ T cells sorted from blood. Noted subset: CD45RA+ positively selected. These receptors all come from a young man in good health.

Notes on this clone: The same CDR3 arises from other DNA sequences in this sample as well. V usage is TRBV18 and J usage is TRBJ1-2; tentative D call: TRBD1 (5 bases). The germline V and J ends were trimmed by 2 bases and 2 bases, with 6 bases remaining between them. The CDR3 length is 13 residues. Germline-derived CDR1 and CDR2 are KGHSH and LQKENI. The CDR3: CASSPDRNYGYTF. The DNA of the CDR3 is TGTGCCAGCTCACCAGACAGAAACTATGGCTACACCTTC.

The CDR3 DNA reads TGTGCCAGCAGCAAACTAGCGGGAGGGAGATCGAACACCGGGGAGCTGTTTTTT. This gives the protein CASSKLAGGRSNTGELFF. The gene calls are TRBV27 and TRBJ2-2; 13 nucleotides agree with TRBD2. CDR3 length equals 18 residues. In germline, CDR1 is MNHEY, CDR2 SMNVEV (reference sequence). Trimming removed 6 bases from V and 0 bases from J; junction bases left unmatched: 7.

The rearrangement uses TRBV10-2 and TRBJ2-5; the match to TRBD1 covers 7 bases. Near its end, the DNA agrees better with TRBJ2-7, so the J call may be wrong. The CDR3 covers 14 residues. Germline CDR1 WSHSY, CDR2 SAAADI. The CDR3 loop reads CASSSQGFYYEQYF. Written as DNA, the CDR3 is TGCGCCAGCAGTTCACAGGGGTTTTACTACGAGCAGTACTTC.

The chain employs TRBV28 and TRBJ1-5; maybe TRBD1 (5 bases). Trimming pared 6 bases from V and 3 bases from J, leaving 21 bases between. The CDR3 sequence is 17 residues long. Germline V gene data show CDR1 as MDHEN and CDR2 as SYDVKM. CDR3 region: CASRTGGGQGDNQPQHF. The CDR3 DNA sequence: TGTGCCAGCAGGACGGGTGGTGGGCAGGGCGACAATCAGCCCCAGCATTTT.

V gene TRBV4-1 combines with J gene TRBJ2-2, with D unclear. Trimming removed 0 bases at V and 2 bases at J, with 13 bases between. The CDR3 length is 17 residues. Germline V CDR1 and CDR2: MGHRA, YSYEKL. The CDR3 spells CASSQDFIDLNTGELFF. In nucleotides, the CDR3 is TGCGCCAGCAGCCAAGATTTCATAGACCTCAACACCGGGGAGCTGTTTTTT.

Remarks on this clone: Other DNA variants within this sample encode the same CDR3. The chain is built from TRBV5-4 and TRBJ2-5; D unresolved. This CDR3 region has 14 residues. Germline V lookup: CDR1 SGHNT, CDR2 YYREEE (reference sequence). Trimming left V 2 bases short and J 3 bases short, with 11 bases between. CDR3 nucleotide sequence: TGTGCCAGCAGCTTAGTCGGCGCGGAAGAGACCCAGTACTTC. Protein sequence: CASSLVGAEETQYF. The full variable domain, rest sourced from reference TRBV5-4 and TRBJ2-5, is ETGVTQSPTHLIKTRGQQVTLRCSSQSGHNTVSWYQQALGQGPQFIFQYYREEENGRGNFPPRFSGLQFPNYSSELNVNALELDDSALYLCASSLVGAEETQYFGPGTRLLVL.

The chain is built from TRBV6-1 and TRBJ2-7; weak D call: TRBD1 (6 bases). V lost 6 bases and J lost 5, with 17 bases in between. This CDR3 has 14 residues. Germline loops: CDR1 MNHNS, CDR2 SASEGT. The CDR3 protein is CASSLGGSRDEQYF. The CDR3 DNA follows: TGTGCCAGCAGCCTAGGGGGTTCGCGCGACGAGCAGTACTTC.

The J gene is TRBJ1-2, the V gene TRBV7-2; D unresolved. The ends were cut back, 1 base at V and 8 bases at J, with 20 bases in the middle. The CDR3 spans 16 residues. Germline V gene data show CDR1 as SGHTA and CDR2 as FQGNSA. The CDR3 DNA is TGTGCCAGCAGCTTAGTGGGCCTTGAGGAAAAGCGGGGCTACACCTTC. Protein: CASSLVGLEEKRGYTF.

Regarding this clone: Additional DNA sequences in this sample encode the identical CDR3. This CDR3 is CASSFRTVNTEAFF. The CDR3 region has the DNA TGTGCCAGCAGTTTCAGGACAGTGAACACTGAAGCTTTCTTT. The chain combines TRBV28 with TRBJ1-1; the D gene is possibly TRBD1 (6 bases). The germline V gene has CDR1 MDHEN and CDR2 SYDVKM. The length of the CDR3 is 14 residues. Trimming stripped 3 bases from V and 0 bases from J, with 8 bases between.

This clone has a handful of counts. This chain's CDR3 is CASSSGLAGVGEQFF. The CDR3, as DNA: TGTGCCAGCAGCTCGGGACTAGCGGGAGTAGGTGAGCAGTTCTTC. The J gene is TRBJ2-1, the V gene TRBV7-2; 14 nucleotides line up with TRBD2. V shed 4 bases, J shed 9 bases, and the junction held 5 bases outside the gene matches. Germline CDR1 and CDR2: SGHTA and FQGNSA. The CDR3 sequence is 15 residues long.

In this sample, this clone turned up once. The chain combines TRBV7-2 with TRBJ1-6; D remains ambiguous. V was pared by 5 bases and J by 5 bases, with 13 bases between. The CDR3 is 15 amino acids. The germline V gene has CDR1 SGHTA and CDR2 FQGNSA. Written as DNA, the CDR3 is TGTGCCAGCAGCACGACGGCTTCTAATAATTCACCCCTCCACTTT. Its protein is CASSTTASNNSPLHF.

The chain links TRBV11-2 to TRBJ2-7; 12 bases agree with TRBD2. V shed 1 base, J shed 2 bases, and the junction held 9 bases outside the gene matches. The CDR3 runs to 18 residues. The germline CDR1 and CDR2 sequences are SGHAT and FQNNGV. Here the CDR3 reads CASSLGFGLAGSTYEQYF. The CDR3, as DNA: TGTGCCAGCAGCTTAGGTTTCGGACTAGCGGGAAGTACCTACGAGCAGTACTTC. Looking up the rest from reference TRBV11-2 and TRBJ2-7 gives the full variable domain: EAGVAQSPRYKIIEKRQSVAFWCNPISGHATLYWYQQILGQGPKLLIQFQNNGVVDDSQLPKDRFSAERLKGVDSTLKIQPAKLEDSAVYLCASSLGFGLAGSTYEQYFGPGTRLTVT.

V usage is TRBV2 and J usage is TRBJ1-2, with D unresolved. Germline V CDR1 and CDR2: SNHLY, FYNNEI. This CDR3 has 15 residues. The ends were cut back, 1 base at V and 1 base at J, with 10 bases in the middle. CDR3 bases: TGTGCCAGCAGTGAAGGGGAGGGATATAACTATGGCTACACCTTC. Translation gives CASSEGEGYNYGYTF. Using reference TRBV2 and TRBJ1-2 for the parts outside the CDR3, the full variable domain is EPEVTQTPSHQVTQMGQEVILRCVPISNHLYFYWYRQILGQKVEFLVSFYNNEISEKSEIFDDQFSVERPDGSNFTLKIRSTKLEDSAMYFCASSEGEGYNYGYTFGSGTRLTVV.

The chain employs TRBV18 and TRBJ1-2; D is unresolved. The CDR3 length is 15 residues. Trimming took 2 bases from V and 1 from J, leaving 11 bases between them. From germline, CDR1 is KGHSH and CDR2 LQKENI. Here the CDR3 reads CASSPEGPVNYGYTF. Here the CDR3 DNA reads TGTGCCAGCTCACCAGAGGGTCCGGTTAACTATGGCTACACCTTC.

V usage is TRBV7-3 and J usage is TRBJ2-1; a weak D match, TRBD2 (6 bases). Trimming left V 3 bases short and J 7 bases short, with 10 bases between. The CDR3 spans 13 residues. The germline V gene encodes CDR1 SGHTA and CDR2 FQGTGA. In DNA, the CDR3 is TGTGCCAGCAGCTTTGGGCTAGCGAATGAGCAGTTCTTC. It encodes CASSFGLANEQFF.

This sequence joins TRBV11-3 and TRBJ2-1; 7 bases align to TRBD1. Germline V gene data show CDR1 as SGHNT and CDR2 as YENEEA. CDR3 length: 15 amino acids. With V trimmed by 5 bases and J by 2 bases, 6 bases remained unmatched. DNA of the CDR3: TGTGCCAGCAGCCCGATGACAGGGCCCTACAATGAGCAGTTCTTC. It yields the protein CASSPMTGPYNEQFF.

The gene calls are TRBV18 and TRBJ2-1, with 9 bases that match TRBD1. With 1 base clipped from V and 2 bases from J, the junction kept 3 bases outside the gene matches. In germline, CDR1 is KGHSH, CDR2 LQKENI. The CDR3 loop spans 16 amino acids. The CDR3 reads CASSPLGQGAYNEQFF. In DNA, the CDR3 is TGTGCCAGCTCACCACTGGGACAGGGAGCCTACAATGAGCAGTTCTTC.

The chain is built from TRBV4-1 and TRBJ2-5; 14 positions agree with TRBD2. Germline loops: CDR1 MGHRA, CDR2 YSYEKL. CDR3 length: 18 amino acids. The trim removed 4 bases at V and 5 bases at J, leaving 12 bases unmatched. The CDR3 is CASSLQVTSGGAGETQYF. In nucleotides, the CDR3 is TGCGCCAGCAGCCTTCAAGTGACTAGCGGGGGGGCCGGGGAGACCCAGTACTTC.

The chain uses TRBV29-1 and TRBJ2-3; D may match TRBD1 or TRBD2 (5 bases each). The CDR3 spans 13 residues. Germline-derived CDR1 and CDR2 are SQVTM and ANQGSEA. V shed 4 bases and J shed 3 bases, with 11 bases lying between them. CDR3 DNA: TGCAGCGTTGGAGGGGTCTATACAGATACGCAGTATTTT. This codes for CSVGGVYTDTQYF.

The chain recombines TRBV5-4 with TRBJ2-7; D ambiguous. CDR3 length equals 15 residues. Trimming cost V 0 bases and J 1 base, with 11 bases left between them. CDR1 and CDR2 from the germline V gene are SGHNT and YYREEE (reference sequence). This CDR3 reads CASSLGQKMSYEQYF. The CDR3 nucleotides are TGTGCCAGCAGCTTGGGTCAGAAGATGTCCTACGAGCAGTACTTC.

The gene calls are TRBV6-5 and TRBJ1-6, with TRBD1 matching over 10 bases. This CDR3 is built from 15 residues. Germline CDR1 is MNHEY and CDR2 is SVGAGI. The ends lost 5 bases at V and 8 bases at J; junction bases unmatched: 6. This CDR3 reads CASSRSGQGYSPLHF. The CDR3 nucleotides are TGTGCCAGCAGTCGTTCGGGACAGGGGTATTCACCCCTCCACTTT.

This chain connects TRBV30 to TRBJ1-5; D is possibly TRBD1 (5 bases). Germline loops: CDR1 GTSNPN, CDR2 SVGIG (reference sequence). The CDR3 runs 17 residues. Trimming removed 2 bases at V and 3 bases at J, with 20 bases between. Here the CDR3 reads CAWSRTRAPGHNQPQHF. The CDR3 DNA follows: TGTGCCTGGAGTCGGACCCGGGCCCCAGGACACAATCAGCCCCAGCATTTT.

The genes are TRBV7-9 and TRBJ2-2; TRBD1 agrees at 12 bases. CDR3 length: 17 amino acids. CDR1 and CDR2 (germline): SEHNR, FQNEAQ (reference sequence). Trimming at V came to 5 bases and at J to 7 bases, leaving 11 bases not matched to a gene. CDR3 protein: CASSQTGQGAYSGELFF. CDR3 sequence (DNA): TGTGCCAGCAGCCAAACGGGACAGGGGGCGTATAGCGGGGAGCTGTTTTTT. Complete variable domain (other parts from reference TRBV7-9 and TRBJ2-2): DTGVSQNPRHKITKRGQNVTFRCDPISEHNRLYWYRQTLGQGPEFLTYFQNEAQLEKSRLLSDRFSAERPKGSFSTLEIQRTEQGDSAMYLCASSQTGQGAYSGELFFGEGSRLTVL.

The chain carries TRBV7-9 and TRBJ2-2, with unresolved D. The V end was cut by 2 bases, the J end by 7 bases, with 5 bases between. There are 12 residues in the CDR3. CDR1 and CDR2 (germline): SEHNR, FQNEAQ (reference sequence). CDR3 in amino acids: CASSLIHGELFF. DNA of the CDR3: TGTGCCAGCAGCTTAATTCACGGGGAGCTGTTTTTT.